One and the same sample provided the 18 T cell receptor beta chains below, sequenced in a study of OX40 agonist ivuxolimab in advanced cancers. The repertoire was sequenced with immunoSEQ multiplex PCR; TCRdb's copy has only in-frame clones and lacks some. The sample contains about 62,000 clones, 88% of which appear only once. Sequenced here: CD4+ or CD8+ T cells sorted from blood, sampled in a trial of the OX40 agonist ivuxolimab. The receptors here all came from an adult with an advanced solid tumor such as melanoma, head and neck, liver or kidney cancer.

The chain links TRBV10-3 to TRBJ2-7, with unresolved D. Trimming pared 2 bases from V and 2 bases from J, leaving 7 bases between. This CDR3 contains 13 residues. From germline, CDR1 is ENHRY and CDR2 SYGVKD. The CDR3 sequence is CAISEGDAYEQYF. The CDR3 DNA reads TGTGCCATCAGTGAGGGTGACGCCTACGAGCAGTACTTC.

The CDR3 nucleotides read TGCGCCAGCAGCCAAGAGCCCTGGGACACCTCTAACTATGGCTACACCTTC. Translation gives CASSQEPWDTSNYGYTF. This chain uses TRBV4-1 with TRBJ1-2, with D tentatively TRBD1 (6 bases). From germline, CDR1 is MGHRA and CDR2 YSYEKL. Trimming left V 0 bases short and J 0 bases short, with 14 bases between. The CDR3 is made up of 17 amino acids.

The V gene is TRBV28, the J gene TRBJ2-7; D assignment may be TRBD1 or TRBD2 (5 bases each). V lost 8 bases and J lost 4, with 12 bases in between. The CDR3 length is 12 residues. From germline, CDR1 is MDHEN and CDR2 SYDVKM. CDR3 amino acids: CASLRDAYEQYF. In nucleotides, the CDR3 is TGTGCCAGCCTCCGGGACGCTTACGAGCAGTACTTC.

This clone showed up just once. J is TRBJ2-7 and V is TRBV18; 7 nucleotides align to TRBD2. CDR3 size: 15 residues. CDR1 KGHSH and CDR2 LQKENI come from the germline V gene. Losses at the gene ends were 2 bases for V and 4 bases for J; bases not matched to a gene: 8. CDR3 in amino acids: CASSPGLAEQYEQYF. The CDR3 DNA sequence: TGTGCCAGCTCACCAGGGCTAGCGGAACAGTACGAGCAGTACTTC.

The chain combines TRBV7-6 with TRBJ2-3; 9 bases line up with TRBD2. J lost 4 bases, V lost 3 bases, and 11 bases had no gene match. The CDR3 covers 17 residues. CDR1 and CDR2 (germline): SGHVS, FNYEAQ. CDR3 region: CASSFLGSGSRSDTQYF. CDR3 nucleotides: TGTGCCAGCAGCTTTTTGGGTAGCGGGAGTCGTTCAGATACGCAGTATTTT.

This clone was observed a handful of times. V and J are TRBV14 and TRBJ1-1; unclear D gene. V was pared by 1 base and J by 4 bases, with 13 bases between. The CDR3 spans 15 residues. CDR1 and CDR2 (germline): SGHDN, FVKESK. CDR3 DNA: TGTGCCAGCAGCCAAGTAGGGCTCTTGAGCACTGAAGCTTTCTTT. It codes for CASSQVGLLSTEAFF.

The chain couples TRBV7-2 to TRBJ1-2; D perhaps matches TRBD1 (5 bases). Trimming removed 5 bases from V and 2 bases from J, with 15 bases in between. The CDR3 has 15 amino acids. Germline values: CDR1 SGHTA, CDR2 FQGNSA. The CDR3 protein is CASSPGRTPNYGYTF. As DNA, the CDR3 is TGTGCCAGCAGCCCCGGTCGGACACCAAACTATGGCTACACCTTC.

J is TRBJ2-1 and V is TRBV27; D is unclear. The germline V gene has CDR1 MNHEY and CDR2 SMNVEV (reference sequence). The CDR3 sequence is 13 residues long. The germline V and J ends were trimmed by 0 bases and 6 bases, with 6 bases remaining between them. CDR3 nucleotide sequence: TGTGCCAGCAGTTTATCGGGCAGCAATGAGCAGTTCTTC. This translates into CASSLSGSNEQFF.

V gene TRBV6-5 combines with J gene TRBJ1-5; possibly TRBD1 for D (5 bases). The germline gives CDR1 MNHEY, CDR2 SVGAGI. There are 15 residues in the CDR3. V lost 5 bases, J lost 1 base, and 12 bases lay in between. The CDR3 nucleotides read TGTGCCAGCAGTGCGTTTCAGGGAAGCAATCAGCCCCAGCATTTT. Protein sequence: CASSAFQGSNQPQHF.

This clone occurred a few times. V usage is TRBV9 and J usage is TRBJ1-6; D possibly corresponds to TRBD1 (5 bases). The length of the CDR3 is 15 residues. From germline, CDR1 is SGDLS and CDR2 YYNGEE. Trimming took 0 bases from V and 9 from J, leaving 13 bases between them. The CDR3 is CASSVEDNWGSPLHF. The CDR3 DNA reads TGTGCCAGCAGCGTAGAGGACAATTGGGGTTCACCCCTCCACTTT.

This clone is a singleton in its sample. The V gene is TRBV28, the J gene TRBJ1-2; 9 bases are a match to TRBD1. Germline V CDR1 and CDR2: MDHEN, SYDVKM. V trimming: 8 bases; J trimming: 8 bases; junction bases outside the gene matches: 15. The CDR3 runs to 15 residues. In DNA form, the CDR3 reads TGTGCCAGCGGAAGCACACCGGGACAGGGTTGGGGCTACACCTTC. It specifies CASGSTPGQGWGYTF.

The genes are TRBV6-1 and TRBJ1-1; D is unresolved. Trimming cost V 4 bases and J 2 bases, with 8 bases left between them. CDR1 and CDR2 from the germline V gene are MNHNS and SASEGT. The CDR3 has 13 residues. This CDR3 is CASSVGGNTEAFF. CDR3 DNA sequence: TGTGCCAGCAGTGTTGGCGGAAACACTGAAGCTTTCTTT.

This clone was observed a few times. The CDR3 DNA sequence: TGTGCCAGCAGCTTAGACGGGAACACTGAAGCTTTCTTT. Protein: CASSLDGNTEAFF. This chain connects TRBV11-2 to TRBJ1-1; D gene ambiguous. The CDR3 is 13 amino acids. Germline assignment: CDR1 SGHAT and CDR2 FQNNGV. The V and J ends lost 0 bases and 1 base respectively, with 3 bases between them.

This rearrangement joins TRBV5-8 to TRBJ1-1; D gene uncertain. The V end lost 1 base, the J end lost 1 base, and 5 bases lay between the germline ends. Germline values: CDR1 SGHTS, CDR2 YDEGEE. The length of the CDR3 is 13 residues. CDR3 loop: CASSLFENTEAFF. In DNA form, the CDR3 reads TGTGCCAGCAGCTTGTTTGAGAACACTGAAGCTTTCTTT.

This clone was recorded a few times. This chain joins TRBV4-3 and TRBJ1-1, with 8 bases identical to TRBD1. The CDR3 extends over 16 amino acids. In germline, CDR1 is LGHNA, CDR2 YSLEER. V was clipped by 0 bases and J by 0 bases; unmatched bases: 3. The DNA of the CDR3 is TGCGCCAGCAGCCAAGACTGGACAGGGCTGAACACTGAAGCTTTCTTT. This encodes CASSQDWTGLNTEAFF.

This clone is a singleton in its sample. The rearrangement uses TRBV6-1 and TRBJ1-1; 9 nucleotides agree with TRBD1. V was clipped by 8 bases and J by 5 bases; unmatched bases: 6. The V gene's germline CDR1 is MNHNS and CDR2 SASEGT. The length of the CDR3 is 13 residues. CDR3 in amino acids: CASPRGTGTEAFF. The CDR3 DNA reads TGTGCCAGCCCAAGGGGGACAGGGACTGAAGCTTTCTTT.

The chain carries TRBV7-3 and TRBJ1-1; a weak D match, TRBD1 (6 bases). CDR3 size: 14 residues. Looked up from germline, CDR1 is SGHTA and CDR2 is FQGTGA. Trimming left V 2 bases short and J 4 bases short, with 11 bases between. This CDR3 is CASSLGQGSTEAFF. Here the CDR3 DNA reads TGTGCCAGCAGCTTAGGGCAGGGGAGCACTGAAGCTTTCTTT.

The chain combines TRBV7-2 with TRBJ2-7; no firm D call. The CDR3 length is 11 residues. The germline V and J ends were trimmed by 1 base and 6 bases, with 4 bases remaining between them. CDR1 and CDR2 (germline): SGHTA, FQGNSA. The CDR3, as DNA: TGTGCCAGCAGCTTAGAGTCCGAGCAGTACTTC. Translated, it gives CASSLESEQYF.